Described below is a single TCR beta chain sequence and its context. The sample originates from a study of blood T cell repertoires in COVID-19. Method: immunoSEQ multiplex PCR; TCRdb's copy keeps in-frame clones and lacks some. The table has approximately 130,000 clones, around 86% seen once; the top ten hold around 16%. The sample taken for sequencing was peripheral blood. This TCR was sampled from a woman in her forties or fifties who had recovered from COVID-19.

DNA of the CDR3: TGTGCCAGCAGCTTAGGTAGTACCGCGCGAGGGGGTCGTGAGCAGTTCTTC. Amino acids: CASSLGSTARGGREQFF. The chain employs TRBV7-8 and TRBJ2-1; D may be TRBD1 (6 bases). The germline V and J ends were trimmed by 1 base and 9 bases, with 22 bases remaining between them. The CDR3 length is 17 residues. Per the germline V gene, CDR1 is SGHVS and CDR2 is FQNEAQ. The whole variable domain, filled in from reference TRBV7-8 and TRBJ2-1, reads GAGVSQSPRYKVAKRGQDVALRCDPISGHVSLFWYQQALGQGPEFLTYFQNEAQLDKSGLPSDRFFAERPEGSVSTLKIQRTQQEDSAVYLCASSLGSTARGGREQFFGPGTRLTVL.